Reported below is one TCR beta chain. Its target is unknown. The data derive from a study of OX40 agonist ivuxolimab in advanced cancers. Overall study findings and caveats: Within 6 weeks, CD4+ and CD8+ blood T cells expanded clonally at 0.1 to 3.0 mg/kg.

This CDR3 comprises 17 residues. Germline CDR1 and CDR2: KGHSH and LQKENI. Trimming pared 3 bases from V and 1 base from J, leaving 18 bases between. Data came from immunoSEQ multiplex PCR; TCRdb stores just in-frame clones and leaves some out. The sample contains over 60,000 clones, roughly nine tenths of which appear only once. This receptor was obtained from an adult with an advanced solid tumor such as melanoma, head and neck, liver or kidney cancer. The chain has TRBV18 and TRBJ1-1; D perhaps matches TRBD1 (5 bases). Sequenced material: CD4+ or CD8+ T cells sorted from blood, taken in a trial of the OX40 agonist ivuxolimab. The CDR3 region is CASSPYGPGRSNTEAFF. The DNA for the CDR3 is TGTGCCAGCTCACCTTATGGGCCGGGGCGGTCGAACACTGAAGCTTTCTTT.